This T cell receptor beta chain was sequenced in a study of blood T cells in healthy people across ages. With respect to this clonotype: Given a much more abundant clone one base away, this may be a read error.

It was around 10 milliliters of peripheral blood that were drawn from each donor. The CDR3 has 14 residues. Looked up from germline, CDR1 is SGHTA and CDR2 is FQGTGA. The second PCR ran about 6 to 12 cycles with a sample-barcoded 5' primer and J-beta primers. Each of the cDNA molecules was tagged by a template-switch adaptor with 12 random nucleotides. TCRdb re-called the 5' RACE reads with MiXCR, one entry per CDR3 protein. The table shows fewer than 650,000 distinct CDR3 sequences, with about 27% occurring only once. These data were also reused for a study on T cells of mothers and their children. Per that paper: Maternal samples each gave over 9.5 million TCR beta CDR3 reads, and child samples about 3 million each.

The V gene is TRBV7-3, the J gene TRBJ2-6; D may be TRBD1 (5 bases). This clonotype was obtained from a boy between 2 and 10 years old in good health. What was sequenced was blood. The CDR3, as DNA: TGTGCCAGCAGCCCCCACTCTGGGGCCAACGCCCTGACTTTC. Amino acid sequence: CASSPHSGANALTF. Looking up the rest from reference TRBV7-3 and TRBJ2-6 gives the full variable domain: GAGVSQTPSNKVTEKGKYVELRCDPISGHTALYWYRQSLGQGPEFLIYFQGTGAADDSGLPNDRFFAVRPEGSVSTLKIQRTERGDSAVYLCASSPHSGANALTFGAGSRLTVL.